The present TCR beta chain was sequenced within a study of regulatory T cells in long-lasting Graves disease. Time point denoted: persistent/refractory GD, antithyroid drugs over 5 years with positive TRAb. Extracted PBMC RNA gave rise to the TCR library. CDR3 size: 13 residues. CDR1 and CDR2 from the germline V gene are KGHSH and LQKENI. V shed 1 base and J shed 7 bases, with 11 bases lying between them. This clonotype was seen more than once but under ten times. For TCR beta, libraries came from iRepertoire HTBI primers and Arm-PCR of CDR3 regions. Original handling: The study identified about 60 TRBV and more than 11 TRBJ segments across samples. TCRdb passed the multiplex PCR reads through MiXCR, listing each CDR3 protein once. The V and J calls here are based on TCRdb, not the publication. The sample records around 400,000 distinct CDR3 sequences, 21% being singletons.

The source was peripheral blood mononuclear cells (PBMCs), collected when the disease was refractory, from a patient treated with antithyroid drugs. The V and J genes are TRBV18 and TRBJ2-7, with D unclear. This receptor was obtained from a female donor with Graves disease. CDR3 in amino acids: CASSPLLGEEQYF. The DNA of the CDR3 is TGTGCCAGCTCACCACTCTTAGGAGAGGAGCAGTACTTC.